Listed below are T cell receptor beta chains from one sample, sequenced in a study of T cell responses to AZD1222 COVID-19 vaccine. TCRdb keeps only in-frame clones here, not all; method: immunoSEQ multiplex PCR. The repertoire has around 66,000 clones, 88% of them found once; the top ten carry around 4.8%. The sample consisted of peripheral blood, taken 28 days after the second dose of the MenACWY control vaccine. The receptors shown here come from an adult who received the MenACWY meningococcal vaccine as a control. The CDR3 runs from the conserved cysteine through the conserved F or W. The order of the fields is J gene, clone size, D gene, V gene, CDR3 DNA, CDR3 protein. D genes are given only for firm matches. Some rows mark clone size as missing; the rest say once, few, many or name a class of expanded clone.

j_gene: TRBJ2-1
abundance: NA
d_gene: TRBD2
v_gene: TRBV3-1/TRBV3-2
CDR3nt: TGTGCCAGCAGCCGCCAAATGGGGGGGAGCTCCTACAATGAGCAGTTCTTC
CDR3aa: CASSRQMGGSSYNEQFF

j_gene: TRBJ1-2
abundance: NA
d_gene: NA
v_gene: TRBV12-3/TRBV12-4
CDR3nt: TGTGCCAGCAGTTTAGCCCCAGATGGCTACACCTTC
CDR3aa: CASSLAPDGYTF

j_gene: TRBJ1-6
abundance: NA
d_gene: NA
v_gene: TRBV28
CDR3nt: TGTGCCAGCAGTTTAGGGGGGGGGCCACCCCTCCACTTT
CDR3aa: CASSLGGGPPLHF

j_gene: TRBJ1-6
abundance: NA
d_gene: NA
v_gene: TRBV5-1
CDR3nt: TGCGCCAGCAGCGCTGACGGCATCGAGAATAATTCACCCCTCCACTTT
CDR3aa: CASSADGIENNSPLHF

j_gene: TRBJ2-2
abundance: NA
d_gene: TRBD1
v_gene: TRBV7-6
CDR3nt: TGTGCCAGCAGCTTATTGACAGGGGCCGGGGAGCTGTTTTTT
CDR3aa: CASSLLTGAGELFF

j_gene: TRBJ1-5
abundance: NA
d_gene: NA
v_gene: TRBV19
CDR3nt: TGTGCCAGTACGCCCAGGGTCGAGGATCAGCCCCAGCATTTT
CDR3aa: CASTPRVEDQPQHF

j_gene: TRBJ2-3
abundance: medium-sized
d_gene: NA
v_gene: TRBV27
CDR3nt: TGTGCCAGCAGTTTATTCGTCCCAGGCACAGATACGCAGTATTTT
CDR3aa: CASSLFVPGTDTQYF

j_gene: TRBJ2-7
abundance: NA
d_gene: TRBD1
v_gene: TRBV6-2/TRBV6-3
CDR3nt: TGTGCCAGCAGCTCTTCGGGGGACAGGGCAGGCCGGGAGCAGTACTTC
CDR3aa: CASSSSGDRAGREQYF

j_gene: TRBJ1-2
abundance: once
d_gene: NA
v_gene: TRBV11-2
CDR3nt: TGTGCCAGCAGCTTAGTGCAGGGCGGTGGCTACACCTTC
CDR3aa: CASSLVQGGGYTF

j_gene: TRBJ2-7
abundance: NA
d_gene: NA
v_gene: TRBV6-5
CDR3nt: TGTGCCAGCAGTTTCGCCTCGGACCCACCCCACGAGCAGTACTTC
CDR3aa: CASSFASDPPHEQYF

j_gene: TRBJ2-1
abundance: once
d_gene: TRBD2
v_gene: TRBV11-2
CDR3nt: TGTGCCAGCAGCTTTTCCGGGAGGGCCGCCATTGGCGAGCAGTTCTTC
CDR3aa: CASSFSGRAAIGEQFF

j_gene: TRBJ2-5
abundance: NA
d_gene: NA
v_gene: TRBV11-3
CDR3nt: TGTGCCAGCAGCTTGGGGGACCAAGAGACCCAGTACTTC
CDR3aa: CASSLGDQETQYF

j_gene: TRBJ1-4
abundance: NA
d_gene: TRBD1
v_gene: TRBV6-6
CDR3nt: TGTGCCAGCAGCAAGGGACAGGGAGGTAATGAAAAACTGTTTTTT
CDR3aa: CASSKGQGGNEKLFF

j_gene: TRBJ1-3
abundance: NA
d_gene: NA
v_gene: TRBV5-1
CDR3nt: TGCGCCAGCTCCGAGGGCAGGCTAGGCTCTGGAAACACCATATATTTT
CDR3aa: CASSEGRLGSGNTIYF

j_gene: TRBJ1-5
abundance: NA
d_gene: NA
v_gene: TRBV6-5
CDR3nt: TGTGCCAGCAGTCGGACTTCAACGGAGCCCCAGCATTTT
CDR3aa: CASSRTSTEPQHF

j_gene: TRBJ1-6
abundance: few
d_gene: NA
v_gene: TRBV28
CDR3nt: TGTGCCAGCAGCCTAAGCTCGAGTTCACCCCTCCACTTT
CDR3aa: CASSLSSSSPLHF

j_gene: TRBJ2-3
abundance: NA
d_gene: NA
v_gene: TRBV7-2
CDR3nt: TGTGCCAGCAGCTCCGCGTCGCAGTATTTT
CDR3aa: CASSSASQYF

j_gene: TRBJ2-3
abundance: NA
d_gene: TRBD1
v_gene: TRBV19
CDR3nt: TGTGCCAGTAGCTTGACAGGGGGGAGCACAGATACGCAGTATTTT
CDR3aa: CASSLTGGSTDTQYF

j_gene: TRBJ1-2
abundance: NA
d_gene: NA
v_gene: TRBV10-3
CDR3nt: TGTGCCATCAGTGCAAACAGGGATGGCTACACCTTC
CDR3aa: CAISANRDGYTF

j_gene: TRBJ2-6
abundance: NA
d_gene: NA
v_gene: TRBV19
CDR3nt: TGTGCCAGTAGTGGGGGTCCCTCAAACGCTGGGGCCAACGTCCTGACTTTC
CDR3aa: CASSGGPSNAGANVLTF

j_gene: TRBJ2-5
abundance: once
d_gene: TRBD1
v_gene: TRBV5-1
CDR3nt: TGCGCCAGCAGCGATGGACAGGGGGCACAAGAGACCCAGTACTTC
CDR3aa: CASSDGQGAQETQYF

j_gene: TRBJ1-2
abundance: NA
d_gene: TRBD1
v_gene: TRBV19
CDR3nt: TGTGCCAGTAGTCCGGGACAGGGGGTTGATGGCTACACCTTC
CDR3aa: CASSPGQGVDGYTF

j_gene: TRBJ2-3
abundance: NA
d_gene: TRBD2
v_gene: TRBV7-2
CDR3nt: TGTGCCAGCAGCTTAAGGGGTTTAACGGGAGGAGATACGCAGTATTTT
CDR3aa: CASSLRGLTGGDTQYF

j_gene: TRBJ1-2
abundance: NA
d_gene: NA
v_gene: TRBV19
CDR3nt: TGTGCCAGTAGTTCTCGCATTAACTATGGCTACACCTTC
CDR3aa: CASSSRINYGYTF

j_gene: TRBJ2-7
abundance: NA
d_gene: NA
v_gene: TRBV28
CDR3nt: TGTGCCAGCAGTGAACCTGCCGGGACCGGGTACGAGCAGTACTTC
CDR3aa: CASSEPAGTGYEQYF

j_gene: TRBJ1-2
abundance: NA
d_gene: TRBD1
v_gene: TRBV10-3
CDR3nt: TGTGCCATCAATCCAACAGGGGACGGAGGAGGCTACACCTTC
CDR3aa: CAINPTGDGGGYTF

j_gene: TRBJ2-7
abundance: NA
d_gene: NA
v_gene: TRBV7-2
CDR3nt: TGTGCCAGCAGCTTAGAGGGATACTACGAGCAGTACTTC
CDR3aa: CASSLEGYYEQYF

j_gene: TRBJ2-5
abundance: NA
d_gene: TRBD2
v_gene: TRBV6-2/TRBV6-3
CDR3nt: TGTGCCAGCAGTTACTCGACTAGAGGAGCGGGAGACGCGGAGACCCAGTACTTC
CDR3aa: CASSYSTRGAGDAETQYF

j_gene: TRBJ2-1
abundance: few
d_gene: TRBD2
v_gene: TRBV3-1/TRBV3-2
CDR3nt: TGTGCCAGCAGCCAGGGTAGCGGGGGGCTATACAATGAGCAGTTCTTC
CDR3aa: CASSQGSGGLYNEQFF

j_gene: TRBJ1-2
abundance: NA
d_gene: NA
v_gene: TRBV7-9
CDR3nt: TGTGCCAGCACCCTAGCAGGGAGGGGAAACGGCTACACCTTC
CDR3aa: CASTLAGRGNGYTF